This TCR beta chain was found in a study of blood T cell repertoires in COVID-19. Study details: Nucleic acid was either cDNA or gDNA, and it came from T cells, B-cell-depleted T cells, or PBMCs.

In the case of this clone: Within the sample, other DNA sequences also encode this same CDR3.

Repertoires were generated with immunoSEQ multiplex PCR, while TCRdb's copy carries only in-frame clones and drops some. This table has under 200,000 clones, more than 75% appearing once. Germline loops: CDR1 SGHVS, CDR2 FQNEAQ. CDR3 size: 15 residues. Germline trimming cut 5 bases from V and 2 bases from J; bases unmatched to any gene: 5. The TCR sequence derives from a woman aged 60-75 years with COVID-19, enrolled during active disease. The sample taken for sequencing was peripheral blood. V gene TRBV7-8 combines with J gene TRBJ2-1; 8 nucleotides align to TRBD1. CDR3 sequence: CASSPRTGTYNEQFF. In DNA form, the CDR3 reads TGTGCCAGCAGCCCCCGGACAGGGACCTACAATGAGCAGTTCTTC.